Below are 22 T cell receptor beta chains sequenced from a single sample in a study of radiation and T cells in renal cell carcinoma. Time point of the sample: baseline pretreatment blood. Treatment noted: 15 Gy SBRT to primary tumor, nephrectomy 4 weeks later. Here immunoSEQ multiplex PCR was the method, and the copy in TCRdb shows in-frame clones only, minus some. The sample yields about 130,000 clones, roughly 85% seen once. Sample: blood, taken from a patient whose treatment included radiotherapy and nephrectomy. The receptors come from a woman in her sixties with renal cell carcinoma.

The V call is TRBV28, the J call TRBJ1-5; D unclear. CDR1 and CDR2 from the germline V gene are MDHEN and SYDVKM. The CDR3 runs 12 residues. Trimming took 2 bases from V and 7 from J, leaving 6 bases between them. The CDR3 DNA reads as TGTGCCAGCAGTTTACGGCGGCAGCCCCAGCATTTT. Translating gives CASSLRRQPQHF.

The chain combines TRBV7-9 with TRBJ2-7; tentative D call: TRBD2 (6 bases). Trimming stripped 5 bases from V and 10 bases from J, with 21 bases between. The CDR3 has 14 residues. Germline CDR1 and CDR2: SEHNR and FQNEAQ (reference sequence). The CDR3 DNA is TGTGCCAGCAGCCTAATCGGGACTGGCGTACGCCAGTACTTC. Its protein product is CASSLIGTGVRQYF.

The V and J genes are TRBV6-5 and TRBJ1-4; D is ambiguous. V shed 3 bases and J shed 4 bases, with 9 bases lying between them. CDR3 size: 14 residues. CDR1 is MNHEY, CDR2 SVGAGI, per germline. The CDR3 nucleotides are TGTGCCAGCAGTTATTCAGGTTTTAATGAAAAACTGTTTTTT. Translated: CASSYSGFNEKLFF.

This rearrangement joins TRBV2 to TRBJ2-7, with 11 nucleotides matching TRBD2. The CDR3 spans 16 residues. Germline V gene data show CDR1 as SNHLY and CDR2 as FYNNEI. The V segment lost 7 bases and the J segment 5 bases; nucleotides outside the gene matches: 13. CDR3 protein: CASTSAGLAGSNEQYF. The CDR3 DNA follows: TGTGCCAGCACCTCAGCCGGACTAGCGGGTTCCAACGAGCAGTACTTC.

The V gene is TRBV11-2, the J gene TRBJ1-3; D remains ambiguous. From germline, CDR1 is SGHAT and CDR2 FQNNGV. The CDR3 extends over 18 amino acids. Trimming removed 0 bases at V and 0 bases at J, with 15 bases between. The CDR3 nucleotides read TGTGCCAGCAGCTTAGAAGGAACGTGGGCCCTCTCTGGAAACACCATATATTTT. This encodes CASSLEGTWALSGNTIYF.

V is TRBV4-1 and J is TRBJ1-4, with TRBD1 identical over 9 bases. The CDR3 sequence is 16 residues long. Germline loops: CDR1 MGHRA, CDR2 YSYEKL. With V trimmed by 3 bases and J by 2 bases, 4 bases remained unmatched. The CDR3 region is CASSQDGTGTNEKLFF. In nucleotides, the CDR3 is TGCGCCAGCAGCCAGGACGGGACAGGGACTAATGAAAAACTGTTTTTT.

This sequence joins TRBV6-5 and TRBJ1-2, with TRBD1 matching over 8 bases. The CDR3 is 14 amino acids. The V and J ends lost 1 base and 8 bases, in that order; junction bases with no gene match: 6. CDR1 is MNHEY, CDR2 SVGAGI, per germline. The CDR3 sequence: CASSYLSGGRGYTF. The CDR3 region has the DNA TGTGCCAGCAGTTACTTATCAGGGGGCAGGGGCTACACCTTC.

The genes are TRBV7-2 and TRBJ2-4; D possibly matches TRBD1 or TRBD2 (5 bases each). CDR1 is SGHTA and CDR2 is FQGNSA in the germline V gene. V lost 5 bases to trimming and J lost 2 bases, with 16 bases between them. The CDR3 length is 16 residues. This chain's CDR3 is CASSESTGRTKNIQYF. In DNA, the CDR3 is TGTGCCAGCAGCGAAAGCACGGGACGGACCAAAAACATTCAGTACTTC.

This clone was detected only a few times. Here the CDR3 DNA reads TGTGCCAGCACCATCCTAGGGGCCGGGGAAAAACTGTTTTTT. Translating gives CASTILGAGEKLFF. The chain employs TRBV7-9 and TRBJ1-4, with D maybe TRBD1 (5 bases). Germline V CDR1 and CDR2: SEHNR, FQNEAQ (reference sequence). The CDR3 covers 14 residues. V lost 7 bases and J lost 8, with 17 bases in between.

V and J are TRBV2 and TRBJ2-1, with a weak D call TRBD2 (5 bases). Trimming cost V 7 bases and J 5 bases, with 15 bases left between them. Germline V gives CDR1 SNHLY, CDR2 FYNNEI. The CDR3 has 14 amino acids. CDR3 in DNA: TGTGCCAGCATGGCCTTGGAGGTAGACAATGAGCAGTTCTTC. Its protein is CASMALEVDNEQFF.

The CDR3 DNA is TGCGCCAGCAGCCCCGGGACAATAGCCGCGAACACTGAAGCTTTCTTT. Its protein product is CASSPGTIAANTEAFF. The chain recombines TRBV5-1 with TRBJ1-1; TRBD1 might be the D (6 bases). Trimming pared 4 bases from V and 1 base from J, leaving 17 bases between. The germline V gene has CDR1 SGHRS and CDR2 YFSETQ. The CDR3 runs to 16 residues.

The chain carries TRBV7-2 and TRBJ2-7, with D unresolved. The germline V gene has CDR1 SGHTA and CDR2 FQGNSA. Trimming cost V 4 bases and J 10 bases, with 14 bases left between them. CDR3 size: 12 residues. This CDR3 reads CASSSTRAGQYF. The CDR3 coding sequence is TGTGCCAGCAGCTCTACTCGGGCCGGCCAGTACTTC.

The chain combines TRBV28 with TRBJ1-1; D is unclear. Germline V gene sequence: CDR1 MDHEN, CDR2 SYDVKM. V was trimmed by 5 bases and J by 3 bases, leaving 7 bases between them. CDR3 length: 12 residues. This CDR3 reads CASSIGYTEAFF. The CDR3 DNA reads as TGTGCCAGCAGTATCGGGTACACTGAAGCTTTCTTT. Full variable domain (missing parts from reference TRBV28 and TRBJ1-1): DVKVTQSSRYLVKRTGEKVFLECVQDMDHENMFWYRQDPGLGLRLIYFSYDVKMKEKGDIPEGYSVSREKKERFSLILESASTNQTSMYLCASSIGYTEAFFGQGTRLTVV.

The rearrangement uses TRBV27 and TRBJ2-3, with 7 bases aligning to TRBD1. This CDR3 has 13 residues. V lost 5 bases to trimming and J lost 4 bases; unmatched junction nucleotides: 3. CDR1 is MNHEY, CDR2 SMNVEV, per germline (reference sequence). The CDR3 nucleotides read TGTGCCAGCAGTCTACAGGGGCCAGATACGCAGTATTTT. This sequence encodes CASSLQGPDTQYF.

This clone occurred once. The genes are TRBV5-1 and TRBJ2-5, with D unclear. Germline V gene sequence: CDR1 SGHRS, CDR2 YFSETQ. Between the trimmed V and J ends, which lost 0 bases and 5 bases, there was a span of 20 bases. The CDR3 contains 17 residues. The CDR3 coding sequence is TGCGCCAGCAGCTTGGAAGATCGGACCCCCATACGGGAGACCCAGTACTTC. Protein sequence: CASSLEDRTPIRETQYF.

The chain joins TRBV7-3 to TRBJ2-3, with D uncertain. This CDR3 comprises 12 residues. CDR1 and CDR2 (germline): SGHTA, FQGTGA. Trimming took off 4 bases at V and 1 base at J, with 3 bases between the two ends. Here the CDR3 DNA reads TGTGCCAGCAGCTCCCGCACAGATACGCAGTATTTT. It is translated as CASSSRTDTQYF. The full variable domain, in which reference TRBV7-3 and TRBJ2-3 provide the parts outside the CDR3, is GAGVSQTPSNKVTEKGKYVELRCDPISGHTALYWYRQSLGQGPEFLIYFQGTGAADDSGLPNDRFFAVRPEGSVSTLKIQRTERGDSAVYLCASSSRTDTQYFGPGTRLTVL.

The chain recombines TRBV6-5 with TRBJ2-5, with a possible D match to TRBD1 (6 bases). The CDR3 loop spans 14 amino acids. V gave up 7 bases and J gave up 2 bases, with 14 bases separating them. CDR1 and CDR2 (germline): MNHEY, SVGAGI. Here the CDR3 DNA reads TGTGCCAGCACTCAAGGGGGTACACAAGAGACCCAGTACTTC. Its translation: CASTQGGTQETQYF.

V gene TRBV29-1 combines with J gene TRBJ1-1, with D perhaps TRBD1 (5 bases). There are 13 residues in the CDR3. Trimming took off 1 base at V and 1 base at J, with 7 bases between the two ends. Looked up from germline, CDR1 is SQVTM and CDR2 is ANQGSEA. CDR3 DNA: TGCAGCGTTGAAGCCCAGGGGAACACTGAAGCTTTCTTT. Translated, it gives CSVEAQGNTEAFF.

The genes are TRBV7-8 and TRBJ1-2; TRBD1 matches 8 bases. CDR3 length: 14 residues. Germline CDR1 SGHVS, CDR2 FQNEAQ. J gave up 3 bases and V 3 bases, and 3 bases lay outside the gene matches. The CDR3 DNA is TGTGCCAGCAGCTTCAGGGGGCGAGACTATGGCTACACCTTC. Translating it yields CASSFRGRDYGYTF. Filled out from reference TRBV7-8 and TRBJ1-2, the complete variable domain reads GAGVSQSPRYKVAKRGQDVALRCDPISGHVSLFWYQQALGQGPEFLTYFQNEAQLDKSGLPSDRFFAERPEGSVSTLKIQRTQQEDSAVYLCASSFRGRDYGYTFGSGTRLTVV.

V usage is TRBV2 and J usage is TRBJ2-7; D gene ambiguous. Looked up from germline, CDR1 is SNHLY and CDR2 is FYNNEI. V was cut by 0 bases and J by 2 bases, with 8 bases left in between. CDR3 length: 14 residues. The CDR3 sequence is CASSEAVLPYEQYF. The CDR3 DNA follows: TGTGCCAGCAGTGAAGCAGTCCTTCCCTACGAGCAGTACTTC.

The rearrangement joins TRBV9 to TRBJ2-2; D gene ambiguous. V shed 0 bases and J shed 6 bases, with 15 bases lying between them. The CDR3 totals 16 residues. Germline loops: CDR1 SGDLS, CDR2 YYNGEE. The CDR3 region has the DNA TGTGCCAGCAGCGTAGCTCCTGGGGTGGGTTCCGGGGAGCTGTTTTTT. Encoded protein: CASSVAPGVGSGELFF.

The genes are TRBV6-4 and TRBJ2-4; 7 bases fit TRBD1. CDR1 and CDR2 (germline): MRHNA, SNTAGT. V dropped 9 bases and J dropped 0; count of bases not matched to a gene: 14. The CDR3 runs 17 residues. CDR3 residues: CASHRDSPDLAKNIQYF. CDR3 nucleotide sequence: TGTGCCAGTCACCGGGACAGTCCAGACCTAGCCAAAAACATTCAGTACTTC.